This record covers a single TCR beta chain. No antigen is known for it. This record belongs to a study of long-term antiretroviral therapy in people with HIV. Study-wide points: Controls had broader CDR3 length ranges than HIV repertoires did.

The V and J ends lost 5 bases and 0 bases, in that order; junction bases with no gene match: 13. Per the germline V gene, CDR1 is SGHAT and CDR2 is FQNNGV. The CDR3 covers 18 residues. A v3.0 immunoSEQ assay was performed at survey level. Clones were read by immunoSEQ multiplex PCR, and TCRdb kept only the in-frame ones, dropping some. The sample holds roughly 20,000 clones, approximately 86% seen once. V is TRBV11-2 and J is TRBJ2-7; 10 bases match TRBD1. This TCR came from a man aged 40-49 years with HIV. The sequencing here drew on unsorted PBMCs, taken 0.5 years after starting antiretroviral therapy. The DNA of the CDR3 is TGTGCCAGCAGCCCCAATAAACGGGACAGGGGAAGCTCCTACGAGCAGTACTTC. It specifies CASSPNKRDRGSSYEQYF.